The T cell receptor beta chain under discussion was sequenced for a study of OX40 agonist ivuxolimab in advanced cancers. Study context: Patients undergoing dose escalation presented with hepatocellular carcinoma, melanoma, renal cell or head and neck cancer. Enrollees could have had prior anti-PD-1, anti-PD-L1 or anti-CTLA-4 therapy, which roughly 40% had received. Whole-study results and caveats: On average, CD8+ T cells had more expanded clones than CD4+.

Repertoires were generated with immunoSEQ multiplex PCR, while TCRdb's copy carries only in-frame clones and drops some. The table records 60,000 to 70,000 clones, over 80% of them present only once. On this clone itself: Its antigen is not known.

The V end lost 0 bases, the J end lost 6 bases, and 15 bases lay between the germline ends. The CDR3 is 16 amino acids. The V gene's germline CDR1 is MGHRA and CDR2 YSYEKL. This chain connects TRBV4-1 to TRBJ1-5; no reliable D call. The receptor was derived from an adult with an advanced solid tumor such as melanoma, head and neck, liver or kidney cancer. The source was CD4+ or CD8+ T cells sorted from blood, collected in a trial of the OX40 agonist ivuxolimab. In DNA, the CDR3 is TGCGCCAGCAGCCAAGAAGTTTCGTTTGTGGGTCAGCCCCAGCATTTT. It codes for CASSQEVSFVGQPQHF.